This T cell receptor beta chain was captured in a study of blood T cell repertoires in COVID-19. Here immunoSEQ multiplex PCR was the method, and the copy in TCRdb shows in-frame clones only, minus some. Of approximately 360,000 clones detected, about four fifths appear once; the ten largest clones hold approximately 5%. Individuals drawn from around 25 US areas were about 18 to 100 years old. Donors in Cohort 3 counted as recovered after two negative PCRs, clearance, or symptom resolution. CDR3 length: 13 residues. CDR1 and CDR2 (germline): SEHNR, FQNEAQ (reference sequence). V trimming: 5 bases; J trimming: 7 bases; junction bases outside the gene matches: 4.

The chain is built from TRBV7-9 and TRBJ2-2; 7 nucleotides match TRBD2. This receptor was identified in a woman aged 45-65 years who had recovered from COVID-19. Sequencing used PBMCs or T cells enriched from blood (not recorded which). CDR3 amino acids: CASSTGLNGELFF. CDR3 DNA sequence: TGTGCCAGCAGCACGGGACTAAACGGGGAGCTGTTTTTT.